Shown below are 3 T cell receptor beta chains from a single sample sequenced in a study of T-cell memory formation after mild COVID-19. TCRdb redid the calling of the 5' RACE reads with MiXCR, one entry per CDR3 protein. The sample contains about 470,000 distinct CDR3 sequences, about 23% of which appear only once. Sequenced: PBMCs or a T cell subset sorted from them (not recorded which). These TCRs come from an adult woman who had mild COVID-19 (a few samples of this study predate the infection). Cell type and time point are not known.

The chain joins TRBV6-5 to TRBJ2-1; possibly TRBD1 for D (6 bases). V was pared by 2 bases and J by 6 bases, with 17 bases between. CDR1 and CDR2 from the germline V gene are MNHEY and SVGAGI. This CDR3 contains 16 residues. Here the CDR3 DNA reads TGTGCCAGCAGTTACGTCTACAGGGCCCCTGGCAATGAGCAGTTCTTC. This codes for CASSYVYRAPGNEQFF.

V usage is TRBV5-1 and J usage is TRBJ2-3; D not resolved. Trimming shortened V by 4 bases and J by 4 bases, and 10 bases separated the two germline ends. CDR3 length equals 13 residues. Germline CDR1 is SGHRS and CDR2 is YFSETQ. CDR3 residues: CASSILPADTQYF. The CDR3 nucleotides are TGCGCCAGCAGCATTCTTCCCGCAGATACGCAGTATTTT.

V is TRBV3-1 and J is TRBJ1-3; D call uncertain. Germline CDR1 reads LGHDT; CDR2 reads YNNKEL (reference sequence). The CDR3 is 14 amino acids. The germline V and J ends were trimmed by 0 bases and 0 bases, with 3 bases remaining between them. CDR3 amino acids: CASSQDTSGNTIYF. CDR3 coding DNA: TGTGCCAGCAGCCAAGACACCTCTGGAAACACCATATATTTT. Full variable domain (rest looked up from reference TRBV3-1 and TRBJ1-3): DTAVSQTPKYLVTQMGNDKSIKCEQNLGHDTMYWYKQDSKKFLKIMFSYNNKELIINETVPNRFSPKSPDKAHLNLHINSLELGDSAVYFCASSQDTSGNTIYFGEGSWLTVV.